Listed below are T cell receptor beta chains from one sample, sequenced in a study of response to subunit inactivated influenza vaccine. From the RT-PCR reads, TCRdb called clonotypes with MiXCR, one entry per CDR3 protein. The sample includes about 830,000 distinct CDR3 sequences, about 18% of them seen just once. The sample here was PBMCs from blood, taken more than 4 days after vaccination. The receptors derive from a man in his forties or fifties who received an inactivated influenza vaccine. CDR3s include the opening cysteine and the closing phenylalanine or tryptophan. The D gene is left open where the match is weak. Clone size appears in some rows only: once, few, many, or a class for an expanded clone.

d_call j_call v_call clone_size cdr3_aa cdr3_nt
NA TRBJ2-7 TRBV28 few CASSLWGSKGAYEQYF TGTGCCAGCAGTTTATGGGGGTCAAAAGGCGCCTACGAGCAGTACTTC
TRBD2 TRBJ2-7 TRBV28 few CASLQAGGYEQYF TGTGCCAGCTTGCAGGCGGGAGGCTACGAGCAGTACTTC
NA TRBJ2-7 TRBV29-1 NA CSAADGNYEQYF TGCAGCGCCGCAGACGGGAACTACGAGCAGTACTTC
NA TRBJ2-1 TRBV20-1 NA CSARLLVLTDNEQFF TGCAGTGCTAGATTACTAGTTTTAACCGACAATGAGCAGTTCTTC
NA TRBJ1-1 TRBV29-1 few CSGVSGWNTEAFF TGCAGCGGGGTATCAGGATGGAACACTGAAGCTTTCTTT
NA TRBJ2-1 TRBV30 NA CAWSVNRDSSF TGTGCCTGGAGTGTCAACCGGGACTCTTCATTC
NA TRBJ1-1 TRBV29-1 many CSVEDGTYAEAFF TGCAGCGTTGAAGACGGGACTTACGCTGAAGCTTTCTTT
NA TRBJ2-7 TRBV28 NA CASSLTRGAGGYEQYF TGTGCCAGCAGTTTAACCCGCGGGGCAGGGGGTTACGAGCAGTACTTC
NA TRBJ1-2 TRBV12-3/TRBV12-4 NA CASSWAEGEGYTF TGTGCCAGCAGTTGGGCCGAGGGGGAGGGCTACACCTTC
TRBD2 TRBJ2-1 TRBV15 few CATSTSLAGVGEQFF TGTGCCACCAGCACGTCCCTAGCGGGAGTAGGTGAGCAGTTCTTC
NA TRBJ2-3 TRBV5-1 NA CASSLVGVASTDTQYF TGCGCCAGCAGCTTGGTGGGGGTCGCTAGCACAGATACGCAGTATTTT
TRBD2 TRBJ2-7 TRBV5-5 few CASSQSLGRANSYEQYF TGTGCCAGCAGCCAATCCCTGGGGAGGGCCAACTCCTACGAGCAGTACTTC
NA TRBJ2-3 TRBV7-9 few CASSLWPDTQYF TGTGCCAGCAGCTTATGGCCCGATACGCAGTATTTT
TRBD2 TRBJ2-1 TRBV4-2 few CASSQEGITSGVYNEQFF TGTGCCAGCAGCCAAGAAGGTATTACTAGCGGGGTGTACAATGAGCAGTTCTTC
TRBD1 TRBJ1-5 TRBV20-1 once CSASLSGGRNKPQHF TGCAGTGCTAGTTTGTCAGGGGGGCGCAATAAGCCCCAGCATTTT
TRBD2 TRBJ2-1 TRBV4-3 many CASSRTLAGAFNEQFF TGCGCCAGCAGCCGAACACTAGCGGGGGCCTTCAATGAGCAGTTCTTC
TRBD2 TRBJ2-1 TRBV27 NA CASSLGGTSGSSGEFF TGTGCCAGCAGTTTAGGTGGGACTAGCGGGAGTTCCGGGGAGTTCTTC
NA TRBJ2-7 TRBV4-1 NA CASSQSGLSYEQYF TGCGCCAGCAGCCAATCGGGACTTTCCTACGAGCAGTACTTC
NA TRBJ2-1 TRBV5-4 few CASSANRYTSYNEQFF TGTGCCAGCAGCGCAAACAGGTATACCTCCTACAATGAGCAGTTCTTC
NA TRBJ1-4 TRBV20-1 few CSAWSGGSEKLFF TGCAGTGCCTGGAGTGGGGGTAGTGAAAAACTGTTTTTT
NA TRBJ2-5 TRBV6-1 NA CASRLGGNQETQYF TGTGCCAGCAGGCTGGGGGGTAACCAAGAGACCCAGTACTTC
TRBD1 TRBJ2-3 TRBV28 few CASTRDRAHTDTQYF TGTGCCAGCACCCGGGACAGGGCGCACACAGATACGCAGTATTTT
NA TRBJ2-2 TRBV18 NA CASSPVQPTGELFF TGTGCCAGCTCACCAGTACAGCCCACCGGGGAGCTGTTTTTT
NA TRBJ1-1 TRBV28 few CASSLGRGWATEAFF TGTGCCAGCAGTTTAGGGAGGGGCTGGGCCACTGAAGCTTTCTTT
TRBD1 TRBJ2-2 TRBV9 few CASRQGAATGELFF TGTGCCAGCAGACAGGGGGCAGCCACCGGGGAGCTGTTTTTT
NA TRBJ2-5 TRBV29-1 NA CSVDGNGETQYF TGCAGCGTTGATGGGAATGGGGAGACCCAGTACTTC
NA TRBJ1-5 TRBV5-5 few CASGTGIVNQPQHF TGTGCCAGCGGAACAGGGATCGTAAATCAGCCCCAGCATTTT
TRBD2 TRBJ2-1 TRBV4-1 NA CASSQGYLAGGANEQFF TGCGCCAGCAGCCAAGGGTATCTAGCGGGGGGCGCCAATGAGCAGTTCTTC
NA TRBJ2-7 TRBV29-1 NA CSVEVGQVYEQYF TGCAGCGTTGAAGTAGGTCAAGTTTACGAGCAGTACTTC
NA TRBJ2-3 TRBV13 many CASSLLEFGTDTQYF TGTGCCAGCAGCTTACTAGAGTTTGGCACAGATACGCAGTATTTT
NA TRBJ2-2 TRBV7-2 NA CASSRTAGELFF TGTGCCAGCAGCAGGACCGCCGGGGAGCTGTTTTTT
NA TRBJ1-1 TRBV5-1 few CASSLGPALRGTEAFF TGCGCCAGCAGCTTGGGTCCGGCCCTCCGAGGGACTGAAGCTTTCTTT
NA TRBJ2-7 TRBV25-1 many CASSQGVSYEQYF TGTGCCAGCAGTCAAGGGGTCTCCTACGAGCAGTACTTC
TRBD1 TRBJ2-2 TRBV5-1 NA CASSSHGYRGANTGELFF TGCGCCAGCAGCTCCCACGGTTACAGGGGCGCGAACACCGGGGAGCTGTTTTTT
NA TRBJ2-2 TRBV15 few CATSRDPDLQNTGELFF TGTGCCACCAGCAGAGATCCCGACTTACAGAACACCGGGGAGCTGTTTTTT
NA TRBJ1-1 TRBV5-1 NA CASSLGVVLNTEAFF TGCGCCAGCAGCTTGGGAGTGGTTCTGAACACTGAAGCTTTCTTT
TRBD2 TRBJ2-4 TRBV6-5 NA CASSYSGGGNIQHF TGTGCCAGCAGTTACAGCGGGGGAGGGAACATTCAGCACTTC
NA TRBJ1-4 TRBV29-1 NA CSVEVGSSSSVFF TGCAGCGTGGAGGTGGGGTCCTCCAGTTCGGTGTTTTTT
TRBD1 TRBJ1-1 TRBV9 few CASSVNPEDRVLENTEAFF TGTGCCAGCAGCGTAAACCCCGAGGACAGGGTCCTTGAGAACACTGAAGCTTTCTTT
NA TRBJ2-6 TRBV6-1 few CASTGRYGANVLTF TGTGCCAGCACTGGGCGCTACGGGGCCAACGTCCTGACTTTC
NA TRBJ2-1 TRBV7-2 NA CASSPRRELYNEQFF TGTGCCAGCAGCCCCCGACGGGAGTTATACAATGAGCAGTTCTTC
NA TRBJ2-5 TRBV5-6 NA CASSFLRPGAQETQYF TGTGCCAGCAGCTTTCTGCGGCCGGGGGCCCAAGAGACCCAGTACTTC
NA TRBJ1-6 TRBV12-3/TRBV12-4 few CASSFSHKRFSPLHF TGTGCCAGCAGTTTTTCCCACAAAAGGTTCTCACCCCTCCACTTT
TRBD2 TRBJ2-1 TRBV6-1 NA CASSQGTSGGYNEQFF TGTGCCAGCAGCCAAGGGACTAGCGGTGGCTACAATGAGCAGTTCTTC
TRBD2 TRBJ2-7 TRBV7-9 few CASRTSGLSYEQYF TGTGCCAGCAGGACTAGCGGATTATCCTACGAGCAGTACTTC
NA TRBJ2-7 TRBV7-2 NA CASSLASYSVEQYF TGTGCCAGCAGCTTAGCGTCGTACTCAGTCGAGCAGTACTTC
NA TRBJ1-6 TRBV21-1 NA CASSALRRGDCNPEYNSPLHF TGTGCCAGCAGCGCCCTAAGGAGGGGGGACTGCAACCCGGAATATAATTCACCCCTCCACTTT